The 28 T cell receptor beta chains below were found in one sample sequenced in a study of T-cell memory formation after mild COVID-19. MiXCR was run by TCRdb on the 5' RACE reads, yielding one entry per CDR3 protein. The sample carries around 530,000 distinct CDR3 sequences, about 20% recorded once. The source material was PBMCs or a T cell subset sorted from them (not recorded which). These receptors were taken from an adult woman who had mild COVID-19 (a few samples of this study predate the infection). Cell type and time point are not known.

This clonotype has just a few counts. V and J are TRBV4-1 and TRBJ2-3; D possibly matches TRBD1 or TRBD2 (6 bases each). Trimming pared 1 base from V and 7 bases from J, leaving 21 bases between. The CDR3 is 17 amino acids. The germline V gene encodes CDR1 MGHRA and CDR2 YSYEKL. The CDR3 here is CASSQGPGPQGRNTQYF. CDR3 DNA: TGCGCCAGCAGCCAAGGGCCGGGACCGCAGGGGAGGAATACGCAGTATTTT.

The V and J genes are TRBV7-3 and TRBJ1-2, with TRBD1 as a possible D gene (5 bases). The germline V and J ends were trimmed by 10 bases and 4 bases, with 10 bases remaining between them. The CDR3 is 11 amino acids. The germline gives CDR1 SGHTA, CDR2 FQGTGA. The DNA for the CDR3 is TGTGCCAAAAGACAGTTCTATGGCTACACCTTC. It translates to CAKRQFYGYTF.

This clonotype was seen a few times. For the CDR3, the DNA is TGCGCCAGCAGCTTGTTTGGAGTCCCCCATGAGCAGTTCTTC. Translated, it gives CASSLFGVPHEQFF. The gene calls are TRBV5-1 and TRBJ2-1, with D unclear. With 1 base removed from V and 8 bases from J, the gap between germline ends came to 13 bases. Germline V lookup: CDR1 SGHRS, CDR2 YFSETQ. The CDR3 totals 14 residues.

There are a few counts of this clonotype. V is TRBV11-2 and J is TRBJ2-1; 13 bases agree with TRBD2. Germline assignment: CDR1 SGHAT and CDR2 FQNNGV. J was trimmed by 1 base and V by 4 bases; bases with no gene match: 13. This CDR3 is 20 amino acids long. The CDR3 sequence is CASSSLRLAGGPGSYNEQFF. The DNA of the CDR3 is TGTGCCAGCAGCTCCCTACGACTAGCGGGAGGCCCAGGGTCCTACAATGAGCAGTTCTTC.

This clonotype was recorded many times. The chain employs TRBV12-3 or TRBV12-4 and TRBJ2-7, with unresolved D. This CDR3 is built from 13 residues. V was trimmed by 3 bases and J by 3 bases, leaving 9 bases between them. Here the CDR3 DNA reads TGTGCCAGCAGTTTGGCTTGGGGCTACGAGCAGTACTTC. Translated, it gives CASSLAWGYEQYF.

This clonotype has more than one count but fewer than ten. The CDR3 DNA follows: TGCAGTGCTAGAGGAAGACAGGGTAAAGAGACCCAGTACTTC. The encoded protein is CSARGRQGKETQYF. The rearrangement links TRBV20-1 to TRBJ2-5, with 7 nucleotides matching TRBD1. Germline V gene sequence: CDR1 DFQATT, CDR2 SNEGSKA (reference sequence). There are 14 residues in the CDR3. V shed 1 base and J 3 bases; nucleotides not matched to a gene: 5.

V and J are TRBV5-4 and TRBJ1-2; D uncertain. The germline V gene has CDR1 SGHNT and CDR2 YYREEE (reference sequence). The CDR3 consists of 15 residues. Trimming cost V 4 bases and J 3 bases, with 16 bases left between them. For the CDR3, the DNA is TGTGCCAGCAGCCCCGCGGGTCCCCAGGACTATGGCTACACCTTC. This sequence encodes CASSPAGPQDYGYTF.

A few counts support this clonotype. The chain couples TRBV29-1 to TRBJ1-1, with a weak D call TRBD1 (5 bases). The CDR3 runs 16 residues. CDR1 is SQVTM, CDR2 ANQGSEA, per germline. Trimming cost V 6 bases and J 1 base, with 21 bases left between them. Here the CDR3 reads CSVPPLRQSANTEAFF. Written as DNA, the CDR3 is TGCAGCGTGCCCCCCTTGCGACAGAGCGCGAACACTGAAGCTTTCTTT.

The chain carries TRBV12-3 or TRBV12-4 and TRBJ2-2; TRBD2 is a possible D gene (6 bases). The CDR3 is 13 amino acids. Trimming took off 10 bases at V and 4 bases at J, with 13 bases between the two ends. CDR3 in DNA: TGTGCCACCCTGGGGGAGGTCACCGGGGAGCTGTTTTTT. Protein sequence: CATLGEVTGELFF.

This clonotype was seen a handful of times. CDR3 sequence (DNA): TGCGCCAGCAGCTACCAATTACCCTCGGCCGGTATATCCTACGAGCAGTACTTC. This gives the protein CASSYQLPSAGISYEQYF. The chain links TRBV5-1 to TRBJ2-7; D remains unclear. The germline CDR1 and CDR2 sequences are SGHRS and YFSETQ. V lost 3 bases and J lost 1, with 23 bases in between. The CDR3 runs to 18 residues.

Only one count was recorded for this clonotype. The CDR3: CATSDLGLDGTYGYTF. CDR3 DNA sequence: TGTGCCACCAGTGATTTAGGTCTGGACGGAACCTATGGCTACACCTTC. This rearrangement joins TRBV24-1 to TRBJ1-2; D ambiguous. Germline V lookup: CDR1 KGHDR, CDR2 SFDVKD. V was pared by 1 base and J by 4 bases, with 15 bases between. The CDR3 is 16 amino acids.

The J gene is TRBJ1-1, the V gene TRBV27; 7 nucleotides agree with TRBD1. V dropped 9 bases and J dropped 0; count of bases not matched to a gene: 16. In germline, CDR1 is MNHEY, CDR2 SMNVEV (reference sequence). This CDR3 has 17 residues. The DNA of the CDR3 is TGTGCCAGGGGGGATGACAGGGATAATGCAATGAACACTGAAGCTTTCTTT. Its translation is CARGDDRDNAMNTEAFF.

This clonotype occurred many times. The genes are TRBV20-1 and TRBJ2-1; D may be TRBD1 or TRBD2 (5 bases each). The germline gives CDR1 DFQATT, CDR2 SNEGSKA (reference sequence). Trimming took 4 bases from V and 5 from J, leaving 9 bases between them. The CDR3 runs to 12 residues. Here the CDR3 DNA reads TGCAGTGCTACCCGGGGCAACAATGAGCAGTTCTTC. Protein product: CSATRGNNEQFF.

Only a few counts were recorded for this clonotype. The rearrangement links TRBV7-9 to TRBJ2-3; 9 bases are shared with TRBD2. V shed 4 bases, J shed 3 bases, and the junction held 11 bases outside the gene matches. The CDR3 totals 17 residues. Germline V gene lookup returns CDR1 SEHNR and CDR2 FQNEAQ (reference sequence). The CDR3 DNA sequence: TGTGCCAGCAGCTCGCCCCTAGCGGGAAGAGCGACAGATACGCAGTATTTT. Translating gives CASSSPLAGRATDTQYF.

This chain uses TRBV23-1 with TRBJ2-7, with TRBD1 matching 8 bases. TRBV23-1 counts as an open reading frame of uncertain function. CDR3 size: 18 residues. The V and J ends lost 2 bases and 7 bases, in that order; junction bases with no gene match: 19. CDR3 region: CASSQPGSRRGRGQEQYF. The CDR3 nucleotides are TGCGCCAGCAGTCAACCAGGTTCCCGCAGGGGGCGCGGTCAGGAGCAGTACTTC.

This clonotype turned up a few times. The genes are TRBV11-2 and TRBJ2-1; unclear D gene. The CDR3 length is 13 residues. Germline lookup yields CDR1 SGHAT and CDR2 FQNNGV. Trimming removed 5 bases from V and 8 bases from J, with 13 bases in between. CDR3 nucleotides: TGTGCCAGCAGCCCGCGTCCATTAGATGAGCAGTTCTTC. This gives the protein CASSPRPLDEQFF. Looking up the rest from reference TRBV11-2 and TRBJ2-1 gives the full variable domain: EAGVAQSPRYKIIEKRQSVAFWCNPISGHATLYWYQQILGQGPKLLIQFQNNGVVDDSQLPKDRFSAERLKGVDSTLKIQPAKLEDSAVYLCASSPRPLDEQFFGPGTRLTVL.

The V gene is TRBV7-3, the J gene TRBJ2-2; perhaps TRBD1 as D (6 bases). The CDR3 has 15 residues. Germline values: CDR1 SGHTA, CDR2 FQGTGA. The germline V and J ends were trimmed by 5 bases and 1 base, with 11 bases remaining between them. CDR3 protein: CASSRLGGNTGELFF. The CDR3, as DNA: TGTGCCAGCAGCCGTCTAGGGGGGAACACCGGGGAGCTGTTTTTT.

This clonotype has at least ten counts. The germline gene is not matched at one end of the junction; a read error may be the cause. The DNA of the CDR3 is TGTGCCAGCAGCTTAGGGACCGCCGGGGAGCTGTTTTTT. Amino acid sequence: CASSLGTAGELFF. The rearrangement links TRBV12-3 or TRBV12-4 to TRBJ2-2; D is perhaps TRBD1 or TRBD2 (5 bases each). CDR3 length equals 13 residues.

For the CDR3, the DNA is TGTGCCAGCGAAACCCTGAACACTGAAGCTTTCTTT. Amino acids: CASETLNTEAFF. The chain is built from TRBV12-3 or TRBV12-4 and TRBJ1-1, with D uncertain. V was pared by 8 bases and J by 0 bases, with 7 bases between. The CDR3 extends over 12 amino acids.

This clonotype was detected a few times. The chain joins TRBV3-1 to TRBJ2-1; D tentatively fits TRBD1 or TRBD2 (6 bases each). CDR3 size: 17 residues. V dropped 0 bases and J dropped 4 bases, with 16 bases sitting between them. CDR1 LGHDT and CDR2 YNNKEL come from the germline V gene (reference sequence). Written as DNA, the CDR3 is TGTGCCAGCAGCCAAGATTTATGGGGGGCGCGTTACAATGAGCAGTTCTTC. Its protein product is CASSQDLWGARYNEQFF.

The V call is TRBV12-3 or TRBV12-4, the J call TRBJ1-4, with 7 bases identical to TRBD1. With 6 bases clipped from V and 7 bases from J, the junction kept 8 bases outside the gene matches. CDR3 length: 14 amino acids. The CDR3 DNA sequence: TGTGCCAGCAGACTACAGGGGTCAGGTGAAAAACTGTTTTTT. Translated, it gives CASRLQGSGEKLFF.

This clonotype was recorded a few times. This sequence joins TRBV30 and TRBJ2-3; possibly TRBD1 for D (6 bases). The CDR3 is 12 residues long. Germline assignment: CDR1 GTSNPN and CDR2 SVGIG (reference sequence). The V end was cut by 2 bases, the J end by 4 bases, with 7 bases between. CDR3 bases: TGTGCCTGGAGTTGGGGGCCAGATACGCAGTATTTT. Protein product: CAWSWGPDTQYF.

The chain recombines TRBV7-9 with TRBJ1-5; D ambiguous. Germline V gene lookup returns CDR1 SEHNR and CDR2 FQNEAQ (reference sequence). The V end was cut by 2 bases, the J end by 7 bases, with 9 bases between. The CDR3 is 13 amino acids. The CDR3 sequence: CASSLLDLQPQHF. The CDR3 DNA follows: TGTGCCAGCAGCTTACTGGACCTCCAGCCCCAGCATTTT. Variable domain in full (rest from reference TRBV7-9 and TRBJ1-5): DTGVSQNPRHKITKRGQNVTFRCDPISEHNRLYWYRQTLGQGPEFLTYFQNEAQLEKSRLLSDRFSAERPKGSFSTLEIQRTEQGDSAMYLCASSLLDLQPQHFGDGTRLSIL.

The V and J genes are TRBV20-1 and TRBJ2-1; no definite D call. CDR1 DFQATT and CDR2 SNEGSKA come from the germline V gene (reference sequence). The CDR3 extends over 14 amino acids. Trimming left V 1 base short and J 9 bases short, with 16 bases between. CDR3 in amino acids: CSARGVGRVTEQFF. For the CDR3, the DNA is TGCAGTGCTAGAGGAGTGGGCCGAGTCACTGAGCAGTTCTTC.

This clonotype was counted a few times. This chain joins TRBV20-1 and TRBJ2-3, with 8 bases matching TRBD2. CDR1 is DFQATT and CDR2 is SNEGSKA in the germline V gene (reference sequence). The CDR3 is 14 amino acids. V gave up 6 bases and J gave up 2 bases; unmatched junction bases: 7. This CDR3 reads CSAPGGGNTDTQYF. The CDR3 region has the DNA TGCAGTGCCCCGGGGGGGGGCAACACAGATACGCAGTATTTT.

The gene calls are TRBV5-1 and TRBJ2-7; a possible D gene is TRBD2 (5 bases). The CDR3 totals 15 residues. Trimming stripped 2 bases from V and 5 bases from J, with 17 bases between. The V gene's germline CDR1 is SGHRS and CDR2 YFSETQ. This CDR3 reads CASSFRYRESDEQYF. The CDR3 DNA reads TGCGCCAGCAGCTTTCGGTATAGGGAGTCCGACGAGCAGTACTTC. Based on the CDR3 plus reference TRBV5-1 and TRBJ2-7, the full variable domain is KAGVTQTPRYLIKTRGQQVTLSCSPISGHRSVSWYQQTPGQGLQFLFEYFSETQRNKGNFPGRFSGRQFSNSRSEMNVSTLELGDSALYLCASSFRYRESDEQYFGPGTRLTVT.

In its sample, this clonotype was seen many times. CDR3 protein: CASSLTGEKYF. CDR3 nucleotides: TGTGCCAGCAGTTTAACGGGAGAGAAGTACTTC. The J gene is TRBJ2-7, the V gene TRBV12-3 or TRBV12-4; D perhaps matches TRBD2 (6 bases). Trimming removed 2 bases from V and 11 bases from J, with 10 bases in between. The CDR3 sequence is 11 residues long.

The chain employs TRBV19 and TRBJ2-2; D call uncertain. This CDR3 spans 12 amino acids. With 7 bases removed from V and 7 bases from J, the gap between germline ends came to 10 bases. Germline V CDR1 and CDR2: LNHDA, SQIVND (reference sequence). CDR3 bases: TGTGCCAGTAAGAACATCGTCGGGGAGCTGTTTTTT. Its protein product is CASKNIVGELFF.